Listed below are T cell receptor beta chains from one sample, sequenced in a study of blood T cell repertoires in COVID-19. Some clones are missing from TCRdb's copy, which holds only in-frame ones; the method was immunoSEQ multiplex PCR. Here the sample spans more than 95,000 clones, approximately 83% being singletons. The material sequenced was peripheral blood. The receptors come from a woman of 80 years or more with acute or convalescent COVID-19. The CDR3 runs from the conserved cysteine through the conserved F or W. Each record gives: CDR3 DNA, CDR3 protein, CDR3 length, clone size, D gene, J gene, V gene. A D gene is named only where the DNA matches it firmly. Only some rows state a clone size, as once, few, many or a class for expanded clones.

TGTGCCAGCAGCCTTACTTGGACTAGCGGGGGACCCGACAATGAGCAGTTCTTC | CASSLTWTSGGPDNEQFF | 18 | - | TRBD2 | TRBJ2-1 | TRBV7-8
TGTGCCAGCTCACCAAGAACGGGGAACACCGGGGAGCTGTTTTTT | CASSPRTGNTGELFF | 15 | - | - | TRBJ2-2 | TRBV18
TGTGCCAGCAGCAATACAGATACGCAGTATTTT | CASSNTDTQYF | 11 | - | - | TRBJ2-3 | TRBV6-6
TGTGCCAGCAGCTCAGACGAAGCGTTACAAGAGACCCAGTACTTC | CASSSDEALQETQYF | 15 | - | - | TRBJ2-5 | TRBV7-8
TGTGCCAGCGTCGGATCGGGGGATGAAAAACTGTTTTTT | CASVGSGDEKLFF | 13 | few | - | TRBJ1-4 | TRBV28
TGTGCCAGCAGCTTAACTAGCGGGGGGTTATATGAGCAGTTCTTC | CASSLTSGGLYEQFF | 15 | - | TRBD2 | TRBJ2-1 | TRBV7-9
TGTGCCAGCAGCTTATTAGGAGGGTACTACAATGAGCAGTTCTTC | CASSLLGGYYNEQFF | 15 | - | - | TRBJ2-1 | TRBV11-2
TGTGCCAGCAGCCTTAGCGGGGGGGCTAATGAGCAGTTCTTC | CASSLSGGANEQFF | 14 | - | TRBD2 | TRBJ2-1 | TRBV7-9
TGTGCCAGCAGCTTACAGGGGTGGACCTACAATGAGCAGTTCTTC | CASSLQGWTYNEQFF | 15 | few | - | TRBJ2-1 | TRBV11-2
TGCGCCAGCAGCTCGACAGGGGGCCCCCCTTATGGCTACACCTTC | CASSSTGGPPYGYTF | 15 | - | TRBD1 | TRBJ1-2 | TRBV5-1
TGTGCCACCAGTGAGGGCTACCGACAGGAGACCCAGTACTTC | CATSEGYRQETQYF | 14 | - | - | TRBJ2-5 | TRBV24-1
TGTGCTAGTGGTTTCCCGCGGAGCCCAAGGGGCTACACCTTC | CASGFPRSPRGYTF | 14 | - | - | TRBJ1-2 | TRBV12-5
TGCGCCAGCAGCTTGCCGGGGACTAGCGGGGCGGATACGCAGTATTTT | CASSLPGTSGADTQYF | 16 | once | TRBD2 | TRBJ2-3 | TRBV5-1
TGTGCCAGCAGTTACGAAGGCAGGAACAATCAGCCCCAGCATTTT | CASSYEGRNNQPQHF | 15 | - | - | TRBJ1-5 | TRBV6-2/TRBV6-3
TGTGCCAGCAGCCGAATCGGCGGGGGAAGGGGTAACTATGGCTACACCTTC | CASSRIGGGRGNYGYTF | 17 | - | - | TRBJ1-2 | TRBV6-2/TRBV6-3
TGTGCCAGCAGCCCTCTATGGCAGGGGAGAGGGCAGCCCCAGCATTTT | CASSPLWQGRGQPQHF | 16 | - | - | TRBJ1-5 | TRBV7-2
TGTGCCAGTAGTGGTCAGTACAATCAGCCCCAGCATTTT | CASSGQYNQPQHF | 13 | - | - | TRBJ1-5 | TRBV19
TGCGCCAGCAGCTTGGGAGGGGGCTCCTACAATGAGCAGTTCTTC | CASSLGGGSYNEQFF | 15 | - | - | TRBJ2-1 | TRBV5-1
TGTGCCAGCAGCCCTTCGGGGGGCAGAAACACCATATATTTT | CASSPSGGRNTIYF | 14 | - | - | TRBJ1-3 | TRBV7-2
TGTGCCAGCAGTGAAAGGGGGAGATCTGCAGATACGCAGTATTTT | CASSERGRSADTQYF | 15 | few | - | TRBJ2-3 | TRBV6-1
TGCGCCAGCAGCTTTGCTGGGACAGGGGGCGGCTACACCTTC | CASSFAGTGGGYTF | 14 | - | TRBD1 | TRBJ1-2 | TRBV5-1
TGTGCCAGCAGCGGGGGACTAGCGGGGGCATCATTGCAAGAGACCCAGTACTTC | CASSGGLAGASLQETQYF | 18 | once | TRBD2 | TRBJ2-5 | TRBV13
TGTGCCAGCAGCCCAGGGGAGAATAATGAAAAACTGTTTTTT | CASSPGENNEKLFF | 14 | - | - | TRBJ1-4 | TRBV5-8
TGTGCCAGCCGTACCTCGGGACAGGGTTTCAATGAGCAGTTCTTC | CASRTSGQGFNEQFF | 15 | - | TRBD1 | TRBJ2-1 | TRBV5-6
TGTGCCAGTCTTGACAGGGGTAACTATGGCTACACCTTC | CASLDRGNYGYTF | 13 | - | TRBD1 | TRBJ1-2 | TRBV19
TGTGCCAGCAGCACAGGGACCCATGAGCAGTTCTTC | CASSTGTHEQFF | 12 | - | - | TRBJ2-1 | TRBV5-5
TGCGCCAGCAGCGTGACAGGGAAAAGGAACTATGGCTACACCTTC | CASSVTGKRNYGYTF | 15 | once | TRBD1 | TRBJ1-2 | TRBV5-1
TGTGCCAGCAGTTTACTCCGCTCTGGGGCCAACGTCCTGACTTTC | CASSLLRSGANVLTF | 15 | - | - | TRBJ2-6 | TRBV28
TGTGCCAGCAGTTTAGGGGGCAGGAACACCATATATTTT | CASSLGGRNTIYF | 13 | - | - | TRBJ1-3 | TRBV28
TGTGCCAGCAGCCTAGGACAGGCAGATACGCAGTATTTT | CASSLGQADTQYF | 13 | - | TRBD1 | TRBJ2-3 | TRBV9
TGTGCCAGCAGTCCCGGGACAGGTTCTGGCTACACCTTC | CASSPGTGSGYTF | 13 | - | TRBD1 | TRBJ1-2 | TRBV3-1/TRBV3-2
TGCGCCAGCAGCCAAGGGGGAGGGGACTATGGCTACACCTTC | CASSQGGGDYGYTF | 14 | - | - | TRBJ1-2 | TRBV4-1
TGTGCCAGCAGCGTGTCGGCCGGGGAAAGCTACGAGCAGTACTTC | CASSVSAGESYEQYF | 15 | - | - | TRBJ2-7 | TRBV9
TGTGCCAGTAGTCCTATCCTTCCAGGGCACGACGACACTGAAGCTTTCTTT | CASSPILPGHDDTEAFF | 17 | - | - | TRBJ1-1 | TRBV19
TGTGCCAGCAGCTCCGTCAACACTGAAGCTTTCTTT | CASSSVNTEAFF | 12 | - | - | TRBJ1-1 | TRBV7-3
TGTGCCAGTAGTTCGATCTTGGGACAGGGAAAAATGAACACTGAAGCTTTCTTT | CASSSILGQGKMNTEAFF | 18 | - | TRBD1 | TRBJ1-1 | TRBV19
TGTGCCAGCAGCTTTGGCCCCACAGATACGCAGTATTTT | CASSFGPTDTQYF | 13 | - | - | TRBJ2-3 | TRBV7-8
TGTGCCAGCAGCAGGCAGGGAACTACTAACTATGGCTACACCTTC | CASSRQGTTNYGYTF | 15 | - | - | TRBJ1-2 | TRBV9
TGTGCCAGCAGTAACAGGGGGGGAAGCTATGGCTACACCTTC | CASSNRGGSYGYTF | 14 | once | TRBD1 | TRBJ1-2 | TRBV27
TGTGCCAGCAGCGTAGGGATAAGGGGGGGGTACAGAGATGGTTTGACCCAGTACTTC | CASSVGIRGGYRDGLTQYF | 19 | - | - | TRBJ2-5 | TRBV9
TGTGCCAGCAGCTTAGGGGGGGGACAGGAAAATCAGCCCCAGCATTTT | CASSLGGGQENQPQHF | 16 | - | TRBD1 | TRBJ1-5 | TRBV11-1
TGTGCCAGCAGCTTAGGATTAAGGAGCGGGGGGGCGGCGGAGCAGTACTTC | CASSLGLRSGGAAEQYF | 17 | - | TRBD2 | TRBJ2-7 | TRBV7-9
TGTGCCAGCAGCCCGAATCAGGGTGACTATGGCTACACCTTC | CASSPNQGDYGYTF | 14 | - | - | TRBJ1-2 | TRBV3-1/TRBV3-2
TGTGCCAGCAGTCGGGACAGTGCGAATTCACCCCTCCACTTT | CASSRDSANSPLHF | 14 | - | TRBD1 | TRBJ1-6 | TRBV27
TGCGCCAGCAGCTTGCAGGGTTCCACAGATACGCAGTATTTT | CASSLQGSTDTQYF | 14 | - | - | TRBJ2-3 | TRBV5-1
TGTGCCAGCACCCTTCAGGGCCTCAGCTCCTACAATGAGCAGTTCTTC | CASTLQGLSSYNEQFF | 16 | - | - | TRBJ2-1 | TRBV18
TGTGCCAGCAGTGCCCAGGTAACTTCCTCTGGAAACACCATATATTTT | CASSAQVTSSGNTIYF | 16 | - | - | TRBJ1-3 | TRBV28
TGTGCCAGCTCACCGTCCTCCCAAGAGACCCAGTACTTC | CASSPSSQETQYF | 13 | - | - | TRBJ2-5 | TRBV18